This T cell receptor beta chain was identified in a study of T cell repertoires in cytomegalovirus infection. This clonotype came up a few times. Its specificity is unknown. Study outcomes and limitations: Individuals carrying CMV plus the relevant HLA were identified by cumulative frequency of public TCR beta families. CMV-specific TCR beta clonotypes restricted by HLA-C dominated the ex vivo response.

The germline V gene encodes CDR1 SGHRS and CDR2 YFSETQ. The CDR3 loop spans 14 amino acids. Trimming took off 2 bases at V and 0 bases at J, with 9 bases between the two ends. MiXCR, run by TCRdb on the reads, gives a single entry per CDR3 protein. The sample consists of more than 350,000 distinct CDR3 sequences, roughly a third of them appearing once. The chain employs TRBV5-1 and TRBJ2-7, with a weak D call TRBD1 (6 bases). Sequenced input: PBMCs. The TCR sequence derives from a human donor in good health (CMV status not recorded). Some clones in this sample may be carry-over from other donors' samples. CDR3 protein: CASSLQGDSYEQYF. The CDR3 bases are TGCGCCAGCAGCTTACAGGGAGACTCCTACGAGCAGTACTTC.